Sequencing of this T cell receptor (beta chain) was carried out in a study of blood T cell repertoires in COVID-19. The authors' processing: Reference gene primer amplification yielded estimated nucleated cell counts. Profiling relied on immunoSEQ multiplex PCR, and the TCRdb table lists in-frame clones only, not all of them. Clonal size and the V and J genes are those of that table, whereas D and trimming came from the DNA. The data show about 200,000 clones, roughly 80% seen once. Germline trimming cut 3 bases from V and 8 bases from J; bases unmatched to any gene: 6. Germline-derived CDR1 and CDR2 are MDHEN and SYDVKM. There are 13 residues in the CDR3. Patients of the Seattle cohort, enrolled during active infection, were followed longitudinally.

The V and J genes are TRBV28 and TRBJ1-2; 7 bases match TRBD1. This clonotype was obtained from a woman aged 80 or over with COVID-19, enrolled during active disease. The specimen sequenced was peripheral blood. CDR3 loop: CASSLERGRGYTF. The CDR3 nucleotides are TGTGCCAGCAGTTTGGAGAGGGGGCGAGGCTACACCTTC.